These 18 T cell receptor beta chains were all obtained from the same sample, sequenced in a study of radiotherapy plus CTLA-4 blockade in lung cancer. Only in-frame clones appear in the TCRdb table, and some are missing; sequencing was by immunoSEQ multiplex PCR. Of about 80,000 clones listed, 70% to 85% are singletons. The sample was peripheral blood, taken from a patient treated with radiotherapy plus ipilimumab. These receptors all come from a human donor with non-small cell lung cancer who had stable disease on radiotherapy plus ipilimumab.

This sequence joins TRBV28 and TRBJ2-3, with 10 bases aligning to TRBD2. J lost 6 bases, V lost 5 bases, and 8 bases had no gene match. The CDR3 runs 15 residues. Germline CDR1 reads MDHEN; CDR2 reads SYDVKM. The CDR3 sequence is CASSLAGDARDTQYF. In DNA, the CDR3 is TGTGCCAGCAGTCTAGCGGGGGATGCCCGGGATACGCAGTATTTT.

The V call is TRBV5-4, the J call TRBJ2-5; 8 bases line up with TRBD2. V shed 6 bases and J 7 bases; nucleotides not matched to a gene: 14. The CDR3 length is 15 residues. CDR1 SGHNT and CDR2 YYREEE come from the germline V gene (reference sequence). CDR3 DNA sequence: TGTGCCAGCACCTCTTCGGCGGGGGGAGTGGGGACCCAGTACTTC. Encoded protein: CASTSSAGGVGTQYF.

The chain has TRBV10-2 and TRBJ2-7, with 10 bases that match TRBD2. The CDR3 is 15 residues long. V lost 5 bases and J lost 5; bases outside the gene matches: 9. Germline CDR1 is WSHSY and CDR2 is SAAADI. The CDR3 is CASSSLPSGSDEQYF. CDR3 DNA: TGCGCCAGCAGTTCACTACCTAGCGGGAGTGACGAGCAGTACTTC.

J is TRBJ2-3 and V is TRBV11-3, with no clear D. The CDR3 runs to 12 residues. The V gene lost 1 base and the J gene lost 12 bases, with 11 bases spanning the gap. CDR1 and CDR2 from the germline V gene are SGHNT and YENEEA. CDR3: CASSLARGSQYF. In nucleotides, the CDR3 is TGTGCCAGCAGCTTAGCACGAGGATCACAGTATTTT.

This clone was detected a few times. The rearrangement uses TRBV10-3 and TRBJ2-1; D might be TRBD1 (6 bases). CDR3 length: 13 residues. Trimming removed 10 bases at V and 6 bases at J, with 16 bases between. The V gene's germline CDR1 is ENHRY and CDR2 SYGVKD. CDR3 sequence: CATAYRVSNEQFF. The DNA of the CDR3 is TGTGCCACGGCTTACAGGGTAAGCAATGAGCAGTTCTTC.

The V call is TRBV28, the J call TRBJ1-1; D is ambiguous. The CDR3 is 12 residues long. Germline values: CDR1 MDHEN, CDR2 SYDVKM. V was shortened by 2 bases and J by 7 bases, with 8 bases between the two germline ends. The CDR3 sequence: CASSLTGIEAFF. CDR3 DNA: TGTGCCAGCAGTTTAACGGGGATTGAAGCTTTCTTT.

This chain's CDR3 is CASGDRENSPLHF. In nucleotides, the CDR3 is TGTGCCAGCGGGGACAGGGAGAATTCACCCCTCCACTTT. The chain couples TRBV2 to TRBJ1-6; 9 bases fit TRBD1. Looked up from germline, CDR1 is SNHLY and CDR2 is FYNNEI. The CDR3 spans 13 residues. V dropped 8 bases and J dropped 7; count of bases not matched to a gene: 3.

The CDR3 here is CASTAGQENNSPLHF. CDR3 in DNA: TGTGCCAGCACCGCAGGGCAGGAAAATAATTCACCCCTCCACTTT. V gene TRBV28 combines with J gene TRBJ1-6; D perhaps matches TRBD1 (5 bases). The CDR3 runs 15 residues. Trimming cost V 7 bases and J 5 bases, with 15 bases left between them. Per germline, CDR1 MDHEN and CDR2 SYDVKM.

The count of this clone is one. The J gene is TRBJ2-1, the V gene TRBV9, with 11 positions matching TRBD2. The CDR3 has 15 amino acids. Germline values: CDR1 SGDLS, CDR2 YYNGEE. V trimming: 1 base; J trimming: 4 bases; junction bases outside the gene matches: 1. Here the CDR3 reads CASSVTSGSYNEQFF. CDR3 in DNA: TGTGCCAGCAGCGTAACTAGCGGGAGTTACAATGAGCAGTTCTTC. Full variable domain (remainder filled in from reference TRBV9 and TRBJ2-1): DSGVTQTPKHLITATGQRVTLRCSPRSGDLSVYWYQQSLDQGLQFLIQYYNGEERAKGNILERFSAQQFPDLHSELNLSSLELGDSALYFCASSVTSGSYNEQFFGPGTRLTVL.

The chain is built from TRBV2 and TRBJ2-1, with TRBD2 matching 9 bases. CDR1 is SNHLY, CDR2 FYNNEI, per germline. V gave up 1 base and J gave up 6 bases; unmatched junction bases: 4. The CDR3 is 15 amino acids. The CDR3 DNA reads TGTGCCAGCAGTGAAGGCGGGGGGGCGCTCAATGAGCAGTTCTTC. Its translation: CASSEGGGALNEQFF.

The chain joins TRBV7-9 to TRBJ2-5; no reliable D call. V shed 3 bases and J shed 3 bases, with 8 bases lying between them. The CDR3 consists of 13 residues. Germline CDR1 is SEHNR and CDR2 is FQNEAQ (reference sequence). CDR3 residues: CASSFGRKETQYF. CDR3 DNA sequence: TGTGCCAGCAGCTTTGGCAGGAAAGAGACCCAGTACTTC.

The gene calls are TRBV7-3 and TRBJ2-7, with 9 nucleotides matching TRBD2. This CDR3 is built from 14 residues. Germline CDR1 SGHTA, CDR2 FQGTGA. The junction had 5 bases not matched to a gene; V was cut back by 5 bases and J by 3 bases. The CDR3 protein is CASSRAGGDYEQYF. CDR3 nucleotide sequence: TGTGCCAGCAGCAGAGCGGGGGGCGACTACGAGCAGTACTTC.

The chain has TRBV10-3 and TRBJ2-1; TRBD2 matches 10 bases. V was clipped by 11 bases and J by 9 bases; unmatched bases: 10. The CDR3 sequence is 13 residues long. Germline V gives CDR1 ENHRY, CDR2 SYGVKD. CDR3 sequence: CASQREGQGEQFF. The CDR3 coding sequence is TGTGCCTCCCAGCGGGAGGGACAAGGTGAGCAGTTCTTC.

This clone has a handful of counts. The rearrangement links TRBV9 to TRBJ1-1; perhaps TRBD1 as D (5 bases). Trimming took off 3 bases at V and 0 bases at J, with 9 bases between the two ends. This CDR3 is built from 14 residues. The germline CDR1 and CDR2 sequences are SGDLS and YYNGEE. CDR3 amino acids: CASSEDNLNTEAFF. CDR3 coding DNA: TGTGCCAGCAGCGAGGACAATCTGAACACTGAAGCTTTCTTT.

The chain uses TRBV11-2 and TRBJ2-4, with D unresolved. The CDR3 is made up of 12 amino acids. Germline CDR1 and CDR2: SGHAT and FQNNGV. The ends were cut back, 5 bases at V and 6 bases at J, with 8 bases in the middle. Written as DNA, the CDR3 is TGTGCCAGCAGCCAAACAGTAAACATTCAGTACTTC. This encodes CASSQTVNIQYF.

The chain is built from TRBV13 and TRBJ2-2, with D possibly TRBD2 on 5 matching bases. Germline values: CDR1 PRHDT, CDR2 FYEKMQ (reference sequence). Deletions cut 3 bases from V and 1 base from J, with 12 bases between. The CDR3 runs to 16 residues. CDR3 nucleotides: TGTGCCAGCAGCTTCACTAGATTAAAGAACACCGGGGAGCTGTTTTTT. Protein: CASSFTRLKNTGELFF.

This clone turned up a few times. The J gene is TRBJ2-7, the V gene TRBV11-2; 7 nucleotides align to TRBD1. V was pared by 5 bases and J by 4 bases, with 8 bases of the junction left unmatched. The CDR3 has 14 amino acids. Germline CDR1 reads SGHAT; CDR2 reads FQNNGV. CDR3 DNA sequence: TGTGCCAGCAGCCCCGTCCCGGGACAGTACGAGCAGTACTTC. Translated, it gives CASSPVPGQYEQYF.

In this sample, this clone turned up once. The rearrangement joins TRBV28 to TRBJ1-5, with TRBD1 as a possible D gene (5 bases). CDR3 length equals 12 residues. Trimming took 3 bases from V and 9 from J, leaving 9 bases between them. Per the germline V gene, CDR1 is MDHEN and CDR2 is SYDVKM. For the CDR3, the DNA is TGTGCCAGCAGTTTTCGGGGGACGCCCCAGCATTTT. It translates to CASSFRGTPQHF.